Below are 30 T cell receptor beta chains sequenced from a single sample in a study of PD-L1 blockade in urothelial cancer. Profiling relied on immunoSEQ multiplex PCR, and the TCRdb table lists in-frame clones only, not all of them. The profile covers some 51,000 clones, with around 86% appearing a single time and around 16% taken by the ten largest. This specimen was PBMCs, taken around atezolizumab (anti-PD-L1) treatment. These receptors all stem from a man aged 55 to 70 with urothelial cancer.

The V gene is TRBV7-8, the J gene TRBJ2-6; tentatively, D is TRBD2 (6 bases). V was cut by 5 bases and J by 0 bases, with 17 bases left in between. The CDR3 runs to 18 residues. CDR1 and CDR2 from the germline V gene are SGHVS and FQNEAQ. CDR3: CASSPRVMDYSGANVLTF. In nucleotides, the CDR3 is TGTGCCAGCAGCCCGCGAGTGATGGACTACTCTGGGGCCAACGTCCTGACTTTC.

The V call is TRBV7-5, the J call TRBJ1-1. TRBV7-5 is a known pseudogene. CDR3 size: 17 residues. CDR3 bases: TGTGCCAGAAGCAAACCCCCCGGAGGGGACCCGAACACTGAAGCTTTCTTT. Its protein product is CARSKPPGGDPNTEAFF.

The chain has TRBV27 and TRBJ2-3; possible D gene TRBD2, 6 bases. Between the trimmed V and J ends, which lost 5 bases and 2 bases, there was a span of 11 bases. Germline CDR1 is MNHEY and CDR2 is SMNVEV (reference sequence). The CDR3 has 14 amino acids. The CDR3 nucleotides are TGTGCCAGCAGTGCGGGGTTTTCCACAGATACGCAGTATTTT. Translation gives CASSAGFSTDTQYF.

The J gene is TRBJ2-1, the V gene TRBV27, with D tentatively TRBD1 (5 bases). Trimming stripped 4 bases from V and 10 bases from J, with 11 bases between. From germline, CDR1 is MNHEY and CDR2 SMNVEV (reference sequence). This CDR3 contains 12 residues. Here the CDR3 DNA reads TGTGCCAGCAGTTGGGGCGAAGGGGAGCAGTTCTTC. Translated, it gives CASSWGEGEQFF.

The rearrangement links TRBV7-3 to TRBJ2-1, with 11 bases fitting TRBD2. Trimming took 2 bases from V and 9 from J; bases not matched to a gene: 9. Germline V gene data show CDR1 as SGHTA and CDR2 as FQGTGA. The CDR3 has 16 amino acids. CDR3 coding DNA: TGTGCCAGCAGCTTATCCCTTAGCGGGGGGGCCTCTGAGCAGTTCTTC. Residues: CASSLSLSGGASEQFF.

The chain uses TRBV4-2 and TRBJ1-2; 9 bases are a match to TRBD1. Trimming at V came to 3 bases and at J to 8 bases, leaving 19 bases not matched to a gene. Germline V CDR1 and CDR2: LGHNA, YNFKEQ. This CDR3 spans 18 amino acids. The CDR3 here is CASSQRTGGAWHLEGYTF. The CDR3 region has the DNA TGTGCCAGCAGCCAGAGAACAGGGGGCGCTTGGCATCTTGAAGGCTACACCTTC.

The V gene is TRBV11-3, the J gene TRBJ2-5, with a possible D match to TRBD2 (6 bases). The CDR3 spans 14 residues. CDR1 SGHNT and CDR2 YENEEA come from the germline V gene. V was pared by 1 base and J by 4 bases, with 10 bases between. CDR3 loop: CASSLGLVVETQYF. The CDR3 coding sequence is TGTGCCAGCAGCTTAGGACTAGTCGTAGAGACCCAGTACTTC.

This chain joins TRBV4-2 and TRBJ1-2; TRBD1 matches at 10 bases. Trimming cost V 3 bases and J 8 bases; bases outside gene matches: 6. The CDR3 length is 14 residues. Per the germline V gene, CDR1 is LGHNA and CDR2 is YNFKEQ. CDR3 residues: CASSQGTGDAGYTF. DNA of the CDR3: TGTGCCAGCAGCCAGGGGACAGGGGACGCCGGCTACACCTTC.

The chain joins TRBV7-2 to TRBJ2-2, with D maybe TRBD2 (6 bases). Trimming pared 5 bases from V and 5 bases from J, leaving 12 bases between. Per germline, CDR1 SGHTA and CDR2 FQGNSA. The CDR3 is 14 residues long. The CDR3 coding sequence is TGTGCCAGCAGCCACGTTGGGGGGACCGGGGAGCTGTTTTTT. The encoded protein is CASSHVGGTGELFF. Complete variable domain (other parts from reference TRBV7-2 and TRBJ2-2): GAGVSQSPSNKVTEKGKDVELRCDPISGHTALYWYRQSLGQGLEFLIYFQGNSAPDKSGLPSDRFSAERTGGSVSTLTIQRTQQEDSAVYLCASSHVGGTGELFFGEGSRLTVL.

J is TRBJ2-1 and V is TRBV30, with 7 bases fitting TRBD1. V was clipped by 0 bases and J by 6 bases; unmatched bases: 8. The germline gives CDR1 GTSNPN, CDR2 SVGIG (reference sequence). The CDR3 contains 15 residues. CDR3 DNA sequence: TGTGCCTGGAGTGTACTAGGACAGGTTATCAATGAGCAGTTCTTC. Translated, it gives CAWSVLGQVINEQFF. The full variable domain, with the rest looked up from reference TRBV30 and TRBJ2-1, is SQTIHQWPATLVQPVGSPLSLECTVEGTSNPNLYWYRQAAGRGLQLLFYSVGIGQISSEVPQNLSASRPQDRQFILSSKKLLLSDSGFYLCAWSVLGQVINEQFFGPGTRLTVL.

The chain is built from TRBV6-5 and TRBJ2-2, with D possibly being TRBD2 (5 bases). The CDR3 extends over 14 amino acids. Trimming stripped 6 bases from V and 6 bases from J, with 14 bases between. Germline CDR1 MNHEY, CDR2 SVGAGI. The CDR3 sequence is CASRRERRAGELFF. CDR3 coding DNA: TGTGCCAGCAGGAGGGAGAGGAGAGCCGGGGAGCTGTTTTTT.

This rearrangement joins TRBV7-2 to TRBJ1-2; 9 bases match TRBD1. Germline lookup yields CDR1 SGHTA and CDR2 FQGNSA. V was clipped by 3 bases and J by 2 bases; unmatched bases: 4. The CDR3 length is 15 residues. The CDR3 spells CASSFFGTGNYGYTF. The CDR3 nucleotides are TGTGCCAGCAGCTTCTTTGGGACAGGGAACTATGGCTACACCTTC.

The V call is TRBV10-1, the J call TRBJ1-5, with D maybe TRBD1 (6 bases). Looked up from germline, CDR1 is WNHNN and CDR2 is SYGVQD (reference sequence). The CDR3 runs 16 residues. Trimming took 7 bases from V and 2 from J, leaving 18 bases between them. The CDR3 DNA is TGCGCCAGCACCCAACTAGGGGGTCAGGGCAATCAGCCCCAGCATTTT. Translated: CASTQLGGQGNQPQHF.

This clone was counted many times. Here the CDR3 reads CASSCGGWYEQYF. CDR3 nucleotides: TGTGCCAGCAGCTGCGGGGGTTGGTACGAGCAGTACTTC. The V gene is TRBV5-4, the J gene TRBJ2-7, with 7 bases that match TRBD2. V was pared by 3 bases and J by 4 bases, with 4 bases of the junction left unmatched. The CDR3 covers 13 residues. The germline gives CDR1 SGHNT, CDR2 YYREEE (reference sequence).

This chain links TRBV11-3 with TRBJ2-6; 9 bases agree with TRBD1. Germline V gives CDR1 SGHNT, CDR2 YENEEA. V shed 5 bases, J shed 7 bases, and the junction held 6 bases outside the gene matches. The CDR3 runs 15 residues. The chain's CDR3 is CASSRDRVGANVLTF. The CDR3 DNA sequence: TGTGCCAGCAGCAGGGACAGGGTTGGAGCCAACGTCCTGACTTTC.

The chain recombines TRBV30 with TRBJ1-2, with TRBD1 matching over 7 bases. The CDR3 totals 14 residues. The V gene end was trimmed by 4 bases and the J gene end by 5 bases; junction bases not matched to a gene: 10. The V gene's germline CDR1 is GTSNPN and CDR2 SVGIG (reference sequence). Written as DNA, the CDR3 is TGTGCCTGGACCCAGGGGGACGGATCATATGGCTACACCTTC. This gives the protein CAWTQGDGSYGYTF.

The genes are TRBV30 and TRBJ1-1, with D maybe TRBD1 (5 bases). The CDR3 is made up of 12 amino acids. In germline, CDR1 is GTSNPN, CDR2 SVGIG (reference sequence). V lost 3 bases and J lost 4, with 9 bases in between. This CDR3 is CAWSTGGTEAFF. The DNA of the CDR3 is TGTGCCTGGAGCACGGGGGGCACTGAAGCTTTCTTT.

V usage is TRBV29-1 and J usage is TRBJ2-1; maybe TRBD2 (5 bases). Germline CDR1 is SQVTM and CDR2 is ANQGSEA. The CDR3 contains 15 residues. Trimming removed 0 bases at V and 0 bases at J, with 9 bases between. In DNA form, the CDR3 reads TGCAGCGTTGAAGAACTAGGGAGCTCCTACAATGAGCAGTTCTTC. Amino acid sequence: CSVEELGSSYNEQFF.

The genes are TRBV7-9 and TRBJ1-1, with D maybe TRBD1 (6 bases). This CDR3 is 14 amino acids long. Per the germline V gene, CDR1 is SEHNR and CDR2 is FQNEAQ (reference sequence). Trimming removed 11 bases from V and 1 base from J, with 17 bases in between. CDR3 nucleotide sequence: TGTGCCGCGGGCTCAGGGGATTGGAACACTGAAGCTTTCTTT. Protein: CAAGSGDWNTEAFF.

The J gene is TRBJ2-1, the V gene TRBV11-2; 8 positions agree with TRBD2. The length of the CDR3 is 14 residues. Trimming removed 5 bases from V and 7 bases from J; junction bases left unmatched: 7. CDR1 and CDR2 from the germline V gene are SGHAT and FQNNGV. The CDR3 spells CASSSSGNRNEQFF. DNA for the CDR3: TGTGCCAGCAGCAGTAGCGGGAATCGGAATGAGCAGTTCTTC.

V and J are TRBV6-5 and TRBJ2-5; 9 bases are shared with TRBD1. V shed 4 bases, J shed 4 bases, and the junction held 7 bases outside the gene matches. This CDR3 has 15 amino acids. CDR1 MNHEY and CDR2 SVGAGI come from the germline V gene. The CDR3 DNA sequence: TGTGCCAGCAGTTCCCGGGACAGGGTCAGAGAGACCCAGTACTTC. Protein product: CASSSRDRVRETQYF.

This chain connects TRBV10-2 to TRBJ2-7; possibly TRBD2 for D (6 bases). In germline, CDR1 is WSHSY, CDR2 SAAADI. V was trimmed by 7 bases and J by 1 base, leaving 17 bases between them. The length of the CDR3 is 15 residues. The CDR3 coding sequence is TGCGCCAGCAAAGGGCGGGGCCTCAGGTCCTACGAGCAGTACTTC. As protein: CASKGRGLRSYEQYF.

The genes are TRBV5-1 and TRBJ2-7; 9 bases map to TRBD2. Germline CDR1 is SGHRS and CDR2 is YFSETQ. V dropped 0 bases and J dropped 5; count of bases not matched to a gene: 9. The CDR3 extends over 16 amino acids. The CDR3 region is CASSLVLGSGRNEQYF. The CDR3 DNA reads TGCGCCAGCAGCTTGGTTCTTGGTAGCGGGAGAAACGAGCAGTACTTC.

The chain employs TRBV5-1 and TRBJ2-5; D might be TRBD1 (5 bases). Germline V lookup: CDR1 SGHRS, CDR2 YFSETQ. The CDR3 extends over 16 amino acids. Between the trimmed V and J ends, which lost 7 bases and 1 base, there was a span of 20 bases. CDR3: CASCLAGIFSQETQYF. The CDR3 region has the DNA TGCGCCAGCTGCCTTGCAGGGATCTTTTCCCAAGAGACCCAGTACTTC.

CDR3 DNA sequence: TGTGCCTGGAGTGTAAAGGGGGCGATAGGGGGGAACACCATATATTTT. Protein: CAWSVKGAIGGNTIYF. This sequence joins TRBV30 and TRBJ1-3, with TRBD1 identical over 7 bases. CDR1 GTSNPN and CDR2 SVGIG come from the germline V gene (reference sequence). The trim removed 0 bases at V and 7 bases at J, leaving 12 bases unmatched. The CDR3 is made up of 16 amino acids.

Worth noting for this clone: Compared with germline, one end of the junction differs, possibly owing to a read error. The chain links TRBV2 to TRBJ1-2; D is unclear. Germline V CDR1 and CDR2: SNHLY, FYNNEI. This CDR3 has 18 residues. In nucleotides, the CDR3 is TGTGCCAGCAGCGAAGCTAATTTGAGGACTTCACCACCGAGGGGCTACACCTTC. Encoded protein: CASSEANLRTSPPRGYTF.

This chain uses TRBV30 with TRBJ1-2; TRBD1 agrees at 9 bases. The germline V gene has CDR1 GTSNPN and CDR2 SVGIG (reference sequence). The CDR3 covers 15 residues. The V segment lost 2 bases and the J segment 7 bases; nucleotides outside the gene matches: 11. CDR3: CAWSFTGGAGVGYTF. As DNA, the CDR3 is TGTGCCTGGAGTTTTACAGGGGGCGCCGGGGTTGGCTACACCTTC.

This chain joins TRBV18 and TRBJ1-1; D possibly corresponds to TRBD1 (5 bases). The CDR3 covers 14 residues. Per the germline V gene, CDR1 is KGHSH and CDR2 is LQKENI. Trimming removed 3 bases at V and 7 bases at J, with 15 bases between. Here the CDR3 DNA reads TGTGCCAGCTCACCGTGGGACCAGCGGGGTGAAGCTTTCTTT. Residues: CASSPWDQRGEAFF.

The chain combines TRBV28 with TRBJ2-7, with a weak D call TRBD2 (6 bases). CDR3 length equals 12 residues. V shed 3 bases and J shed 6 bases, with 9 bases lying between them. Germline V lookup: CDR1 MDHEN, CDR2 SYDVKM. In DNA, the CDR3 is TGTGCCAGCAGTTTCGGAGGGCCCGAGCAGTACTTC. Translating gives CASSFGGPEQYF.

V gene TRBV6-5 combines with J gene TRBJ2-3, with D tentatively TRBD2 (5 bases). The germline V gene has CDR1 MNHEY and CDR2 SVGAGI. With 1 base removed from V and 0 bases from J, the gap between germline ends came to 8 bases. This CDR3 contains 15 residues. In DNA, the CDR3 is TGTGCCAGCAGTTACTATCGCGGGAGCACAGATACGCAGTATTTT. Translating it yields CASSYYRGSTDTQYF.